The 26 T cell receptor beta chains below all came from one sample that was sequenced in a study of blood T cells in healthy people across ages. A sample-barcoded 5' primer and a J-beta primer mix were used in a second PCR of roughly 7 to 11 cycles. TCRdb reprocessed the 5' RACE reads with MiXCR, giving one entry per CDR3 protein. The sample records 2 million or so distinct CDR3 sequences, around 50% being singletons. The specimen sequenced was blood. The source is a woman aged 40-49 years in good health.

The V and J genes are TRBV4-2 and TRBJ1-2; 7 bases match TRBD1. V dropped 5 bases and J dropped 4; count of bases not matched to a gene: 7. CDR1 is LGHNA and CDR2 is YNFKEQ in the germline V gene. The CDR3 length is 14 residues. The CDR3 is CASSSRDSSYGYTF. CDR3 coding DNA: TGTGCCAGCAGCTCCCGGGACAGCTCCTATGGCTACACCTTC.

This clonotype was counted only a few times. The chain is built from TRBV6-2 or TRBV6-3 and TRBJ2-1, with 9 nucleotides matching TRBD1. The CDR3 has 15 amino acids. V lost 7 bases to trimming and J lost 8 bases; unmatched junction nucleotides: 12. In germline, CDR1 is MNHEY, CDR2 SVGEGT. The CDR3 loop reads CASIGPGQGYYEQFF. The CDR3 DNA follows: TGTGCCAGCATTGGACCGGGACAGGGTTACTATGAGCAGTTCTTC.

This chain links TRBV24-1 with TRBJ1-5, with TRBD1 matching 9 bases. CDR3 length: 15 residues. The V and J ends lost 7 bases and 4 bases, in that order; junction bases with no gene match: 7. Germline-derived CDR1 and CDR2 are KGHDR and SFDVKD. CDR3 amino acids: CATRETGGRNQPQHF. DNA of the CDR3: TGTGCCACCAGGGAGACAGGGGGTAGGAATCAGCCCCAGCATTTT.

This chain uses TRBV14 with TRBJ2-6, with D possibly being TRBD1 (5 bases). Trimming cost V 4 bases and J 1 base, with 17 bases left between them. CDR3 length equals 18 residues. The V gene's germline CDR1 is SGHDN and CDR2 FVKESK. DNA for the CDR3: TGTGCCAGCAGCCGTCCTCGGCAGGGCCGTTCTGGGGCCAACGTCCTGACTTTC. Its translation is CASSRPRQGRSGANVLTF.

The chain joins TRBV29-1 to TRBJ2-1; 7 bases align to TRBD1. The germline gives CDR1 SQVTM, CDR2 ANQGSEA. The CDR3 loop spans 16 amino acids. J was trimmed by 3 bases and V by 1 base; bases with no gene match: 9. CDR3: CSVEGLTGTGYNEQFF. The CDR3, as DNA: TGCAGCGTTGAAGGGCTGACAGGGACCGGCTACAATGAGCAGTTCTTC.

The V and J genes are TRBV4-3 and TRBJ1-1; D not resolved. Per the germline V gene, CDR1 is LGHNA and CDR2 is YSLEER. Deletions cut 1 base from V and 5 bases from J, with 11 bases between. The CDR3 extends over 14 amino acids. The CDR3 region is CASSQGTRWTEAFF. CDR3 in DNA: TGCGCCAGCAGCCAAGGAACACGCTGGACTGAAGCTTTCTTT.

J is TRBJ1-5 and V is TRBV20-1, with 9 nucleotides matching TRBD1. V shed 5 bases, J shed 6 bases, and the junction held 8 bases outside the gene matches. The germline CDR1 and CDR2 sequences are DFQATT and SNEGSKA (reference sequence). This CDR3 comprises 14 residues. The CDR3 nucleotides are TGCAGTGCTGCCACAGGGGGCTCAGGTCAGCCCCAGCATTTT. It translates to CSAATGGSGQPQHF.

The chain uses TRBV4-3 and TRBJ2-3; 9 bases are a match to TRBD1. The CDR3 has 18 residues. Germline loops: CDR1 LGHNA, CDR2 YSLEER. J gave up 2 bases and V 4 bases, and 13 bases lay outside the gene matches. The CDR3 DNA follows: TGCGCCAGCAGCCGACTGTCCGGGACAGGGCTTGCCACAGATACGCAGTATTTT. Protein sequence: CASSRLSGTGLATDTQYF.

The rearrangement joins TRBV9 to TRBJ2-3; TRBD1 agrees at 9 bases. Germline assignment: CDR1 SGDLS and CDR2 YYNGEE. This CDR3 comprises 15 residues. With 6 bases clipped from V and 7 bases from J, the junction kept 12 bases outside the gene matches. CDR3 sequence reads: CASTHTGTGQYTQYF. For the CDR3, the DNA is TGTGCCAGCACCCATACCGGGACAGGGCAATATACGCAGTATTTT.

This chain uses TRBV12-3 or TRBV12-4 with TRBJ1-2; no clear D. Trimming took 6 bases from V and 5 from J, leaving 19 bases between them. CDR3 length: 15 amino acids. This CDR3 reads CASSPWSGFGYGYTF. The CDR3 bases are TGTGCCAGCAGCCCGTGGTCTGGGTTTGGGTATGGCTACACCTTC.

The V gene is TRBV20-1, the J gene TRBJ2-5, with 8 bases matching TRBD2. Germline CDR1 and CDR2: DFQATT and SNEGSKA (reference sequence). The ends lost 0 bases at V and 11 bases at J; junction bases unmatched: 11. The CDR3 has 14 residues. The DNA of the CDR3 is TGCAGTGCTAGAGATCTGTACCGAGCGGGGGAGCAGTACTTC. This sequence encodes CSARDLYRAGEQYF.

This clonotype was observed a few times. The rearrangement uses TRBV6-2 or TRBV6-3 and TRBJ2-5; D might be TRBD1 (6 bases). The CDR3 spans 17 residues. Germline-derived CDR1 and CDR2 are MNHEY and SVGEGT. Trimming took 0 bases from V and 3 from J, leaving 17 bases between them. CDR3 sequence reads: CASSYSIQGLEEETQYF. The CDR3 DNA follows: TGTGCCAGCAGTTACTCAATTCAGGGGCTCGAAGAAGAGACCCAGTACTTC.

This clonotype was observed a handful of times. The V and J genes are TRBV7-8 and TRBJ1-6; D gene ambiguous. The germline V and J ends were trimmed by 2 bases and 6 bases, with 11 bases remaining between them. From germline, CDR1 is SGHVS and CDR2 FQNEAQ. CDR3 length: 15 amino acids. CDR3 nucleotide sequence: TGTGCCAGCAGCTTAAGTAAAACGATTAATTCACCCCTCCACTTT. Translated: CASSLSKTINSPLHF. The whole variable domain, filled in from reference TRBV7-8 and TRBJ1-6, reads GAGVSQSPRYKVAKRGQDVALRCDPISGHVSLFWYQQALGQGPEFLTYFQNEAQLDKSGLPSDRFFAERPEGSVSTLKIQRTQQEDSAVYLCASSLSKTINSPLHFGNGTRLTVT.

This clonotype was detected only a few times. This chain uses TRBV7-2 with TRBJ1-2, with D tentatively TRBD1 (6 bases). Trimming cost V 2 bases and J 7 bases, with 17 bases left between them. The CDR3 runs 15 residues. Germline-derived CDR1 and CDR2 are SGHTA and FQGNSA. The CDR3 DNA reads TGTGCCAGCAGCTTAAGCCGGACAGATCTATCTGGCTACACCTTC. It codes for CASSLSRTDLSGYTF. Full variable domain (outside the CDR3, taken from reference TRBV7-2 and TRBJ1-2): GAGVSQSPSNKVTEKGKDVELRCDPISGHTALYWYRQSLGQGLEFLIYFQGNSAPDKSGLPSDRFSAERTGGSVSTLTIQRTQQEDSAVYLCASSLSRTDLSGYTFGSGTRLTVV.

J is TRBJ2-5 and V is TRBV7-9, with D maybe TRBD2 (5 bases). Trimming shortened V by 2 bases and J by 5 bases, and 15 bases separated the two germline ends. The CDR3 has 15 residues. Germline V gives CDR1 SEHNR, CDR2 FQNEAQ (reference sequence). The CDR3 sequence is CASSLNREPGETQYF. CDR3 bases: TGTGCCAGCAGCTTAAATAGAGAACCGGGGGAGACCCAGTACTTC.

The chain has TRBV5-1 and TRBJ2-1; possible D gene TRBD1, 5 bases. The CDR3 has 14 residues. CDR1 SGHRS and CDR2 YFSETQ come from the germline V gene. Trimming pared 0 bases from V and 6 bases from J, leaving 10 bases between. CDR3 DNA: TGCGCCAGCAGCTTGGTCCAGGGAAGCAATGAGCAGTTCTTC. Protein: CASSLVQGSNEQFF.

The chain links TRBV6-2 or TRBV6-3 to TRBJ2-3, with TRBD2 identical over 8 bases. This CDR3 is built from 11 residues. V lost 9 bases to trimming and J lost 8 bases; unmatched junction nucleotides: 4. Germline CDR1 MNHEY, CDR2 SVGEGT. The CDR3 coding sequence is TGTGCCAGTGCCGGGGGGGGTACGCAGTATTTT. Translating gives CASAGGGTQYF.

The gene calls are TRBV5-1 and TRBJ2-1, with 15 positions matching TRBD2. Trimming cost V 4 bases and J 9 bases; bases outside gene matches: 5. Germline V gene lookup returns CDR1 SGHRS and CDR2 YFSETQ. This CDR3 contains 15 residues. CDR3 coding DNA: TGCGCCAGCAGCACAGGGACTAGCGGGGGGACTGAGCAGTTCTTC. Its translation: CASSTGTSGGTEQFF.

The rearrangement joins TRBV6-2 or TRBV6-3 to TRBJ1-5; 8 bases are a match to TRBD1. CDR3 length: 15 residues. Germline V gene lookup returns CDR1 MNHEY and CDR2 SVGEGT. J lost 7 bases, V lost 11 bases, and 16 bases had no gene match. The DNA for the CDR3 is TGTGCCTCAACCCGACAGGGGAGAGGAGGACAGCCCCAGCATTTT. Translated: CASTRQGRGGQPQHF.

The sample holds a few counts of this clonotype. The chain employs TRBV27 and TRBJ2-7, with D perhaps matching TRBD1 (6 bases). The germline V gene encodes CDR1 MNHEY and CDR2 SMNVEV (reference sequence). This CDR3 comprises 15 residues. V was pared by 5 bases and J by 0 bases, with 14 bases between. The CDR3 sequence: CASSPSRDTSYEQYF. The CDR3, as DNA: TGTGCCAGCAGTCCTTCCCGGGACACCTCCTACGAGCAGTACTTC.

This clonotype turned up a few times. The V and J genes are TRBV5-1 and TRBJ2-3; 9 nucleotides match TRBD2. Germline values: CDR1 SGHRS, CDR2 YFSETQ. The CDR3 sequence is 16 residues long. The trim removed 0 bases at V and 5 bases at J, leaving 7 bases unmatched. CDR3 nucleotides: TGCGCCAGCAGCTTGGCCCGGACTAGCGCTGGAGATACGCAGTATTTT. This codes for CASSLARTSAGDTQYF.

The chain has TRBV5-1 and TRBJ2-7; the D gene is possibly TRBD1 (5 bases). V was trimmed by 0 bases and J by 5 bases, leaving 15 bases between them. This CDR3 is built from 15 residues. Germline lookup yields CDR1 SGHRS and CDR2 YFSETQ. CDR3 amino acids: CASSLEGSPANEQYF. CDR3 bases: TGCGCCAGCAGCTTGGAGGGGTCCCCTGCCAACGAGCAGTACTTC.

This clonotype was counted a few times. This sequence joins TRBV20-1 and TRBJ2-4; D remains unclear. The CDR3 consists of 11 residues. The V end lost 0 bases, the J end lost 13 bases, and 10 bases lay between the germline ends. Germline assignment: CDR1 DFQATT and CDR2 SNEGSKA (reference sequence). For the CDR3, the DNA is TGCAGTGCTAGAGATCTTCGACGGCAGTACTTC. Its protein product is CSARDLRRQYF.

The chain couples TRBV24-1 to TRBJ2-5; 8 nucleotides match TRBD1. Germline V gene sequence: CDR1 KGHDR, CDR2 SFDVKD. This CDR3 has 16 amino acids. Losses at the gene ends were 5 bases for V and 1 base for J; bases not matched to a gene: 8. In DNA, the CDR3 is TGTGCCACCAGTGCTAGGGGACAGGCGATCCAAGAGACCCAGTACTTC. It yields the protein CATSARGQAIQETQYF.

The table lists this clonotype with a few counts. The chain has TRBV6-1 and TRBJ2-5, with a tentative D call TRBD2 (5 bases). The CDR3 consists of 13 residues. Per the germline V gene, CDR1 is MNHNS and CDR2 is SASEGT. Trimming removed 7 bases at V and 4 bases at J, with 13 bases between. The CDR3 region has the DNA TGTGCCAGCACCCTTACTCGGGGAGAGACCCAGTACTTC. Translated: CASTLTRGETQYF.

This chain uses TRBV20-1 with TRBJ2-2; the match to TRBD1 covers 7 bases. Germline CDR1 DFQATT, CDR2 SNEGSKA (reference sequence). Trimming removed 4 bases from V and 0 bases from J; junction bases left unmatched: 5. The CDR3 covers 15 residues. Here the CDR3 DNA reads TGCAGTGCTACGACAGGGCTAGCGAACACCGGGGAGCTGTTTTTT. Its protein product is CSATTGLANTGELFF.